The 21 T cell receptor beta chains listed next were all sequenced from one sample in a study of OX40 agonist ivuxolimab in advanced cancers. Some clones are missing from TCRdb's copy, which holds only in-frame ones; the method was immunoSEQ multiplex PCR. The table shows roughly 52,000 clones, with just under 85% occurring only once. The sample was CD4+ or CD8+ T cells sorted from blood, taken in a trial of the OX40 agonist ivuxolimab. Receptors originate from an adult with an advanced solid tumor such as melanoma, head and neck, liver or kidney cancer.

CDR3 DNA sequence: TGCGCCAGCAGCTTGACACAGGGGGCGGCCGGGGAGCTGTTTTTT. This codes for CASSLTQGAAGELFF. This chain connects TRBV5-1 to TRBJ2-2; TRBD1 matches 9 bases. Germline V lookup: CDR1 SGHRS, CDR2 YFSETQ. V was clipped by 1 base and J by 6 bases; unmatched bases: 4. This CDR3 contains 15 residues.

The chain couples TRBV14 to TRBJ1-1, with D perhaps matching TRBD1 (5 bases). This CDR3 has 13 amino acids. Trimming shortened V by 0 bases and J by 14 bases, and 16 bases separated the two germline ends. Germline assignment: CDR1 SGHDN and CDR2 FVKESK. Here the CDR3 reads CASSQEQGGENFF. The CDR3 region has the DNA TGTGCCAGCAGCCAAGAGCAGGGTGGAGAGAACTTCTTT.

The chain carries TRBV27 and TRBJ1-2; 11 bases align to TRBD1. Losses at the gene ends were 6 bases for V and 4 bases for J; bases not matched to a gene: 4. CDR3 length equals 14 residues. The germline gives CDR1 MNHEY, CDR2 SMNVEV (reference sequence). In DNA, the CDR3 is TGTGCCAGCAGCATTGGGACAGGGGGCTATGGCTACACCTTC. As protein: CASSIGTGGYGYTF.

The chain combines TRBV4-2 with TRBJ2-1; 12 positions agree with TRBD2. Trimming cost V 1 base and J 7 bases; bases outside gene matches: 5. The germline gives CDR1 LGHNA, CDR2 YNFKEQ. The CDR3 sequence is 16 residues long. CDR3 bases: TGTGCCAGCAGCCAAGTGACTAGCGGGAGTGGGAATGAGCAGTTCTTC. Its translation is CASSQVTSGSGNEQFF.

The chain combines TRBV6-1 with TRBJ2-7; the D gene could be TRBD1 or TRBD2 (6 bases each). V gave up 11 bases and J gave up 1 base, with 15 bases separating them. Germline V gene data show CDR1 as MNHNS and CDR2 as SASEGT. The CDR3 covers 13 residues. The CDR3 region is CASGGAISYEQYF. CDR3 nucleotides: TGTGCCTCCGGGGGCGCAATATCCTACGAGCAGTACTTC.

V and J are TRBV7-9 and TRBJ2-1; D unresolved. Germline V gives CDR1 SEHNR, CDR2 FQNEAQ (reference sequence). Deletions cut 1 base from V and 10 bases from J, with 11 bases between. This CDR3 comprises 13 residues. CDR3 sequence: CASSLGAAEEQFF. In DNA form, the CDR3 reads TGTGCCAGCAGCTTAGGGGCAGCCGAGGAGCAGTTCTTC.

The CDR3 sequence: CASSPNPGQPSYEQYF. The CDR3 bases are TGTGCCAGTAGTCCGAACCCGGGACAGCCGTCCTACGAGCAGTACTTC. This chain connects TRBV19 to TRBJ2-7; 7 positions match TRBD1. CDR3 length equals 16 residues. V shed 5 bases, J shed 1 base, and the junction held 11 bases outside the gene matches. Per germline, CDR1 LNHDA and CDR2 SQIVND (reference sequence).

The chain joins TRBV19 to TRBJ1-2, with D maybe TRBD1 (5 bases). CDR3 length: 15 amino acids. V was trimmed by 7 bases and J by 3 bases, leaving 18 bases between them. Germline V lookup: CDR1 LNHDA, CDR2 SQIVND (reference sequence). The CDR3 sequence: CASTMGESDYYGYTF. DNA of the CDR3: TGTGCCAGTACCATGGGGGAGAGCGATTACTATGGCTACACCTTC.

This sequence joins TRBV5-8 and TRBJ1-1; D is possibly TRBD1 (5 bases). The V and J ends lost 4 bases and 7 bases respectively, with 29 bases between them. Germline V lookup: CDR1 SGHTS, CDR2 YDEGEE. The CDR3 covers 18 residues. The CDR3 DNA is TGTGCCAGCAGCCCCGCCCGGGGGGACCTCATCGGGTTGGGTGAAGCTTTCTTT. This sequence encodes CASSPARGDLIGLGEAFF.

This chain links TRBV6-5 with TRBJ1-2, with D uncertain. The CDR3 contains 12 residues. Germline lookup yields CDR1 MNHEY and CDR2 SVGAGI. Trimming took off 7 bases at V and 4 bases at J, with 10 bases between the two ends. CDR3 nucleotide sequence: TGTGCCAGCAATTGGGCTGGCTATGGCTACACCTTC. Protein: CASNWAGYGYTF.

The rearrangement uses TRBV5-1 and TRBJ2-7; 9 bases line up with TRBD1. J gave up 5 bases and V 0 bases, and 9 bases lay outside the gene matches. CDR1 and CDR2 (germline): SGHRS, YFSETQ. This CDR3 region has 16 residues. The CDR3 spells CASSLASGTGQDEQYF. The CDR3 DNA sequence: TGCGCCAGCAGCTTGGCCTCCGGGACAGGGCAAGACGAGCAGTACTTC.

The chain is built from TRBV11-2 and TRBJ2-3; possibly TRBD2 for D (6 bases). The germline CDR1 and CDR2 sequences are SGHAT and FQNNGV. Trimming took off 5 bases at V and 5 bases at J, with 20 bases between the two ends. This CDR3 has 16 amino acids. The CDR3 sequence is CASSPLGGAGGDTQYF. CDR3 sequence (DNA): TGTGCCAGCAGCCCACTCGGCGGGGCCGGGGGAGATACGCAGTATTTT.

CDR3 DNA: TGTGCCAGCTCACAGTCCGGAAGTCAAGAGACCCAGTACTTC. It yields the protein CASSQSGSQETQYF. The genes are TRBV18 and TRBJ2-5; no firm D call. Germline V CDR1 and CDR2: KGHSH, LQKENI. The V and J ends lost 4 bases and 2 bases respectively, with 11 bases between them. CDR3 length: 14 amino acids.

The V and J genes are TRBV19 and TRBJ2-2; possibly TRBD1 or TRBD2 for D (6 bases each). V was clipped by 4 bases and J by 5 bases, with 14 bases between them. Germline loops: CDR1 LNHDA, CDR2 SQIVND (reference sequence). This CDR3 has 15 amino acids. CDR3 nucleotide sequence: TGTGCCAGTAGTACCTATCTAGGGGGGACCGGGGAGCTGTTTTTT. This codes for CASSTYLGGTGELFF.

The chain is built from TRBV6-5 and TRBJ1-1; tentative D call: TRBD1 (6 bases). CDR1 MNHEY and CDR2 SVGAGI come from the germline V gene. V dropped 6 bases and J dropped 3 bases, with 11 bases sitting between them. This CDR3 is built from 13 residues. The CDR3 DNA reads TGTGCCAGCAGAACAGGGTCGGACACTGAAGCTTTCTTT. This sequence encodes CASRTGSDTEAFF.

This rearrangement joins TRBV9 to TRBJ2-3; 8 bases fit TRBD2. This CDR3 region has 18 residues. Per the germline V gene, CDR1 is SGDLS and CDR2 is YYNGEE. Trimming at V came to 0 bases and at J to 0 bases, leaving 9 bases not matched to a gene. CDR3 nucleotide sequence: TGTGCCAGCAGCGTAGGACTAGCGACCGAAGATAGCACAGATACGCAGTATTTT. This sequence encodes CASSVGLATEDSTDTQYF.

The V gene is TRBV18, the J gene TRBJ2-7, with 7 bases that match TRBD2. This CDR3 is built from 14 residues. Germline V gene lookup returns CDR1 KGHSH and CDR2 LQKENI. V was clipped by 3 bases and J by 0 bases; unmatched bases: 2. CDR3 sequence: CASSPGTTSYEQYF. The CDR3, as DNA: TGTGCCAGCTCACCCGGGACTACCTCCTACGAGCAGTACTTC.

The chain employs TRBV5-4 and TRBJ2-5, with TRBD1 matching over 9 bases. The CDR3 contains 15 residues. Germline CDR1 reads SGHNT; CDR2 reads YYREEE (reference sequence). The ends lost 0 bases at V and 5 bases at J; junction bases unmatched: 5. CDR3 in amino acids: CASSLGTGVGETQYF. The CDR3 nucleotides read TGTGCCAGCAGCTTGGGGACAGGGGTTGGGGAGACCCAGTACTTC.

The genes are TRBV5-8 and TRBJ2-7, with D tentatively TRBD1 or TRBD2 (7 bases each). CDR1 and CDR2 (germline): SGHTS, YDEGEE. Trimming took off 4 bases at V and 2 bases at J, with 13 bases between the two ends. This CDR3 has 14 amino acids. The chain's CDR3 is CASSTQGGAYEQYF. For the CDR3, the DNA is TGTGCCAGCAGCACTCAGGGGGGGGCCTACGAGCAGTACTTC.

This clone came up a few times. V usage is TRBV7-3 and J usage is TRBJ2-2; a possible D gene is TRBD2 (6 bases). The germline gives CDR1 SGHTA, CDR2 FQGTGA. The V and J ends lost 6 bases and 2 bases respectively, with 13 bases between them. The CDR3 sequence is 15 residues long. Here the CDR3 reads CASSAGTYNTGELFF. The CDR3, as DNA: TGTGCCAGCAGTGCCGGGACTTATAACACCGGGGAGCTGTTTTTT.

The CDR3, as DNA: TGTGCCAGCAGTGAAAGTATCCGGTGGCAGTACTTC. Amino acids: CASSESIRWQYF. The V call is TRBV6-5, the J call TRBJ2-7; no clear D. Germline values: CDR1 MNHEY, CDR2 SVGAGI. V shed 5 bases and J shed 9 bases, with 14 bases lying between them. This CDR3 has 12 amino acids.